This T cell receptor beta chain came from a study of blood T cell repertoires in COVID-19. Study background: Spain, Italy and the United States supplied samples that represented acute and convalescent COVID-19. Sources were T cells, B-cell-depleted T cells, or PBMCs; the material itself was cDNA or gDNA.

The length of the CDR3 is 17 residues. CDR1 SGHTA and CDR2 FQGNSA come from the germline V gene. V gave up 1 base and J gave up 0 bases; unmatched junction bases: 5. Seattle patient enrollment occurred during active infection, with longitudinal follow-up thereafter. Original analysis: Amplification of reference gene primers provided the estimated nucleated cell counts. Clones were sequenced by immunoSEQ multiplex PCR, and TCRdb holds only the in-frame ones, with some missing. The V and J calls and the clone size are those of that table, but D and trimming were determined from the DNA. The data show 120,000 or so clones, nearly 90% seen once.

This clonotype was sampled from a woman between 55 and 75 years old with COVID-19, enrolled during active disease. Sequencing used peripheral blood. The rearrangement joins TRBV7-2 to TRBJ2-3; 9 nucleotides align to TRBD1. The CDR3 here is CASSLGGGTGSTDTQYF. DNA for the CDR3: TGTGCCAGCAGCTTAGGAGGTGGGACAGGGAGCACAGATACGCAGTATTTT. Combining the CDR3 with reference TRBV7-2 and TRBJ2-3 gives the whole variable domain GAGVSQSPSNKVTEKGKDVELRCDPISGHTALYWYRQSLGQGLEFLIYFQGNSAPDKSGLPSDRFSAERTGGSVSTLTIQRTQQEDSAVYLCASSLGGGTGSTDTQYFGPGTRLTVL.